One and the same sample provided the 10 T cell receptor beta chains below, sequenced in a study of cytomegalovirus exposure and HLA in healthy donors. The study ran its PCR with 60 Vbeta and 13 Jbeta primers. TCRdb keeps only in-frame clones here, not all; method: immunoSEQ multiplex PCR. Among about 86,000 clones listed, about 77% were seen once. Sequenced input: PBMCs. The receptors were sampled from a male donor in good health and CMV-seropositive.

The chain recombines TRBV5-6 with TRBJ1-2, with 7 nucleotides matching TRBD1. Germline CDR1 SGHDT, CDR2 YYEEEE. The CDR3 contains 17 residues. V shed 1 base and J 5 bases; nucleotides not matched to a gene: 14. The CDR3 DNA follows: TGTGCCAGCAGCTTGTGGGGGACAGTCCTTCGCGGGTATGGCTACACCTTC. Residues: CASSLWGTVLRGYGYTF.

The V gene is TRBV4-3, the J gene TRBJ1-4; possible D gene TRBD1, 6 bases. Germline V gene lookup returns CDR1 LGHNA and CDR2 YSLEER. This CDR3 has 15 amino acids. V was clipped by 0 bases and J by 7 bases, with 12 bases between them. The CDR3 sequence is CASSQDTGRGEKLFF. CDR3 bases: TGCGCCAGCAGCCAAGACACAGGGAGGGGTGAAAAACTGTTTTTT.

This sequence joins TRBV10-3 and TRBJ2-2; possibly TRBD1 for D (5 bases). CDR1 is ENHRY and CDR2 is SYGVKD in the germline V gene. This CDR3 is built from 15 residues. Between the trimmed V and J ends, which lost 0 bases and 7 bases, there was a span of 12 bases. CDR3 nucleotides: TGTGCCATCAGTGAGTCGATAGGGGAAAGCGGGGAGCTGTTTTTT. The encoded protein is CAISESIGESGELFF.

This clone has only one observation. This chain links TRBV7-9 with TRBJ2-5, with 7 bases matching TRBD1. CDR1 is SEHNR, CDR2 FQNEAQ, per germline (reference sequence). The CDR3 spans 16 residues. V gave up 5 bases and J gave up 5 bases; unmatched junction bases: 14. The CDR3 protein is CASSPGLGTALETQYF. The CDR3 DNA reads TGTGCCAGCAGCCCAGGCCTCGGGACAGCTCTTGAGACCCAGTACTTC.

The sample holds a few counts of this clone. The chain's CDR3 is CASLSGGHEQFF. CDR3 DNA sequence: TGTGCCAGCTTGTCGGGAGGGCATGAGCAGTTCTTC. The chain joins TRBV6-5 to TRBJ2-1, with TRBD2 matching 8 bases. V shed 8 bases, J shed 8 bases, and the junction held 5 bases outside the gene matches. Germline CDR1 MNHEY, CDR2 SVGAGI. The CDR3 length is 12 residues.

The rearrangement joins TRBV5-1 to TRBJ2-7; perhaps TRBD2 as D (6 bases). CDR3 length equals 14 residues. Germline CDR1 is SGHRS and CDR2 is YFSETQ. The V and J ends lost 4 bases and 3 bases respectively, with 14 bases between them. The CDR3 sequence is CASSPSGGIYEQYF. CDR3 coding DNA: TGCGCCAGCAGCCCCTCCGGCGGGATCTACGAGCAGTACTTC.

J is TRBJ2-5 and V is TRBV5-1, with TRBD2 as a possible D gene (6 bases). Germline V gene sequence: CDR1 SGHRS, CDR2 YFSETQ. The CDR3 runs 15 residues. V gave up 6 bases and J gave up 2 bases, with 17 bases separating them. The CDR3 DNA follows: TGCGCCAGCAAATTAAGGGCTAGCGAGCAAGAGACCCAGTACTTC. Translating gives CASKLRASEQETQYF.

The chain combines TRBV6-5 with TRBJ2-1; TRBD2 matches at 10 bases. The germline gives CDR1 MNHEY, CDR2 SVGAGI. CDR3 length: 14 amino acids. After removal of 10 bases from V and 9 bases from J, the junction contained 12 bases not matched to a gene. The CDR3 loop is CATRASGSVGEQFF. The DNA of the CDR3 is TGTGCCACTAGGGCTAGCGGGAGCGTGGGTGAGCAGTTCTTC.

The chain uses TRBV7-9 and TRBJ2-7; D gene ambiguous. Germline V gene lookup returns CDR1 SEHNR and CDR2 FQNEAQ (reference sequence). V lost 4 bases and J 7 bases, leaving 14 bases between the germline ends. The CDR3 loop spans 13 amino acids. The chain's CDR3 is CASSSSSVWEQYF. For the CDR3, the DNA is TGTGCCAGCAGCTCCAGTTCTGTATGGGAGCAGTACTTC.

The rearrangement uses TRBV27 and TRBJ1-1; the D is unclear. The V end was cut by 3 bases, the J end by 4 bases, with 12 bases between. The germline CDR1 and CDR2 sequences are MNHEY and SMNVEV (reference sequence). This CDR3 is built from 14 residues. CDR3 loop: CASSFAGGSTEAFF. CDR3 DNA: TGTGCCAGCAGTTTTGCGGGAGGCAGCACTGAAGCTTTCTTT.